This entry features one T cell receptor beta chain sequence. The CDR3 totals 14 residues. Trimming left V 3 bases short and J 5 bases short, with 13 bases between. The V gene's germline CDR1 is MNHEY and CDR2 SVGEGT. This specimen comes from a study of blood T cell repertoires in COVID-19. Produced via immunoSEQ multiplex PCR; TCRdb's table is partial and in-frame only. Counted here are roughly 340,000 clones, roughly 90% occurring once; the ten biggest clones make up around 6.6%. This clonotype originated in a woman aged 70 to 79 with COVID-19, enrolled during active disease. Sample: peripheral blood. V usage is TRBV6-2 or TRBV6-3 and J usage is TRBJ1-1; tentative D call: TRBD1 (5 bases). The DNA for the CDR3 is TGTGCCAGCAGTTATGGGGGGGTGGTGACTGAAGCTTTCTTT. It specifies CASSYGGVVTEAFF.